This T cell receptor (beta chain) was profiled in a study of regulatory T cells in long-lasting Graves disease. Overall study findings and caveats: Among samples with persistent disease, TRBV28, TRBJ1-2 and TRBJ2-5 were favored. Relative to newly diagnosed Graves' patients, persistent ones had lower TCR diversity.

This clonotype was counted many times. No antigen is known for it. Time point noted: newly diagnosed GD, antithyroid drugs for less than 3 months. Making the TCR library involved RNA that had been extracted from PBMCs. One endocrinology department in Xi'an, China, was where patients came from. This CDR3 has 14 amino acids. V was shortened by 8 bases and J by 2 bases, with 14 bases between the two germline ends. CDR1 is SNHLY and CDR2 is FYNNEI in the germline V gene. Researchers made TCR beta libraries by using iRepertoire HTBI primers and running Arm-PCR on CDR3 regions. Each CDR3 protein is one row after TCRdb ran MiXCR on the multiplex PCR reads. The sample holds about 300,000 distinct CDR3 sequences, approximately 20% seen once.

The V gene is TRBV2, the J gene TRBJ2-3, with D perhaps matching TRBD2 (6 bases). The TCR was taken from a female donor with Graves disease. The sequencing here drew on peripheral blood mononuclear cells (PBMCs), taken at new diagnosis, from a patient treated with antithyroid drugs. CDR3 region: CASGAGSFTDTQYF. For the CDR3, the DNA is TGTGCCAGCGGTGCGGGGTCTTTCACAGATACGCAGTATTTT.